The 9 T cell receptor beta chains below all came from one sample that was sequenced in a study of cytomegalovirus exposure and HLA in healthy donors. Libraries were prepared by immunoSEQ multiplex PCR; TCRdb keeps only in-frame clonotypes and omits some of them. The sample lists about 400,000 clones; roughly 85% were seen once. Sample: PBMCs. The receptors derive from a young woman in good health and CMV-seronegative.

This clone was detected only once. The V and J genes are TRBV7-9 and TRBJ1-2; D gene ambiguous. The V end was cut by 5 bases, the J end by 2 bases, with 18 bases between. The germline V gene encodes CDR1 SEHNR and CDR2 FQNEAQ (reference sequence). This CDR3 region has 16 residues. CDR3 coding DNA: TGTGCCAGCAGCAGATCGCAAGAGGGCGTCAACTATGGCTACACCTTC. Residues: CASSRSQEGVNYGYTF.

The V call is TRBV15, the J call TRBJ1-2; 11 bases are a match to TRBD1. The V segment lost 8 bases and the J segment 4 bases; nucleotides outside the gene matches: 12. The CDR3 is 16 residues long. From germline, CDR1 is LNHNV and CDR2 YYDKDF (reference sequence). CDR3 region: CATRDRGAGLGYGYTF. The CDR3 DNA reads TGTGCCACCCGGGACAGGGGGGCCGGACTAGGCTATGGCTACACCTTC.

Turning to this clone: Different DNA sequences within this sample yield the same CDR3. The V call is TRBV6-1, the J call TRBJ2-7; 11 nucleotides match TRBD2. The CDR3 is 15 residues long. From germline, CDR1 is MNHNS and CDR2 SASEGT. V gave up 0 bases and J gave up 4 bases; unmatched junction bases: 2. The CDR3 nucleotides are TGTGCCAGCAGTGAAGCTAGCGGGGGGGCTTACGAGCAGTACTTC. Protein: CASSEASGGAYEQYF.

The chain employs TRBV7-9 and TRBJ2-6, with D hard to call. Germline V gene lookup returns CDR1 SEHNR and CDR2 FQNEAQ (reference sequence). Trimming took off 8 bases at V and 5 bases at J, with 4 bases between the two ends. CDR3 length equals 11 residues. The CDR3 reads CASHWANVLTF. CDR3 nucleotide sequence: TGTGCCAGCCACTGGGCCAACGTCCTGACTTTC.

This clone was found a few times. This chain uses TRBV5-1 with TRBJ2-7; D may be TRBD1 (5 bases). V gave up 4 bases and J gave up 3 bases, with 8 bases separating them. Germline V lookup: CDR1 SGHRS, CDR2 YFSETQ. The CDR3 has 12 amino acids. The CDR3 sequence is CASSPQGYEQYF. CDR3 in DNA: TGCGCCAGCAGCCCGCAGGGCTACGAGCAGTACTTC.

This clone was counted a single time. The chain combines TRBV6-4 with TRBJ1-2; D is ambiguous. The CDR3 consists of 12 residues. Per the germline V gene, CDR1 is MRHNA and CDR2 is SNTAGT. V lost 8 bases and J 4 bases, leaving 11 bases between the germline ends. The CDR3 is CASRRSTYGYTF. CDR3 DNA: TGTGCCAGCCGGAGAAGTACCTATGGCTACACCTTC.

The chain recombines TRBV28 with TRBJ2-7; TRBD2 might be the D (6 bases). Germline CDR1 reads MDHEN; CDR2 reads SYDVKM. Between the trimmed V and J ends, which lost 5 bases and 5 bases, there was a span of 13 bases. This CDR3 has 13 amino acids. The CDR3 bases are TGTGCCAGCAGTCGAATGGGCGGGGACGAGCAGTACTTC. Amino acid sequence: CASSRMGGDEQYF.

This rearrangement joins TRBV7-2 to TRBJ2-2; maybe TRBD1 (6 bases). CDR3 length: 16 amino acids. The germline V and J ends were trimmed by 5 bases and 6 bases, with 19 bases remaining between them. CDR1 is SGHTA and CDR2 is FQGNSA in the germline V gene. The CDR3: CASSPMLQGWSGELFF. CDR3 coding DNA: TGTGCCAGCAGCCCGATGCTACAGGGTTGGTCCGGGGAGCTGTTTTTT.

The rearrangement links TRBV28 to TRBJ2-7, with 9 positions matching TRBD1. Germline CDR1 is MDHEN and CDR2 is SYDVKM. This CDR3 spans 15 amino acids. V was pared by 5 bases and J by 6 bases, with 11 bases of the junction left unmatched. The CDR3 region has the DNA TGTGCCAGCAGTGCACCCGGGACAGGGAGGATCGAGCAGTACTTC. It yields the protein CASSAPGTGRIEQYF.